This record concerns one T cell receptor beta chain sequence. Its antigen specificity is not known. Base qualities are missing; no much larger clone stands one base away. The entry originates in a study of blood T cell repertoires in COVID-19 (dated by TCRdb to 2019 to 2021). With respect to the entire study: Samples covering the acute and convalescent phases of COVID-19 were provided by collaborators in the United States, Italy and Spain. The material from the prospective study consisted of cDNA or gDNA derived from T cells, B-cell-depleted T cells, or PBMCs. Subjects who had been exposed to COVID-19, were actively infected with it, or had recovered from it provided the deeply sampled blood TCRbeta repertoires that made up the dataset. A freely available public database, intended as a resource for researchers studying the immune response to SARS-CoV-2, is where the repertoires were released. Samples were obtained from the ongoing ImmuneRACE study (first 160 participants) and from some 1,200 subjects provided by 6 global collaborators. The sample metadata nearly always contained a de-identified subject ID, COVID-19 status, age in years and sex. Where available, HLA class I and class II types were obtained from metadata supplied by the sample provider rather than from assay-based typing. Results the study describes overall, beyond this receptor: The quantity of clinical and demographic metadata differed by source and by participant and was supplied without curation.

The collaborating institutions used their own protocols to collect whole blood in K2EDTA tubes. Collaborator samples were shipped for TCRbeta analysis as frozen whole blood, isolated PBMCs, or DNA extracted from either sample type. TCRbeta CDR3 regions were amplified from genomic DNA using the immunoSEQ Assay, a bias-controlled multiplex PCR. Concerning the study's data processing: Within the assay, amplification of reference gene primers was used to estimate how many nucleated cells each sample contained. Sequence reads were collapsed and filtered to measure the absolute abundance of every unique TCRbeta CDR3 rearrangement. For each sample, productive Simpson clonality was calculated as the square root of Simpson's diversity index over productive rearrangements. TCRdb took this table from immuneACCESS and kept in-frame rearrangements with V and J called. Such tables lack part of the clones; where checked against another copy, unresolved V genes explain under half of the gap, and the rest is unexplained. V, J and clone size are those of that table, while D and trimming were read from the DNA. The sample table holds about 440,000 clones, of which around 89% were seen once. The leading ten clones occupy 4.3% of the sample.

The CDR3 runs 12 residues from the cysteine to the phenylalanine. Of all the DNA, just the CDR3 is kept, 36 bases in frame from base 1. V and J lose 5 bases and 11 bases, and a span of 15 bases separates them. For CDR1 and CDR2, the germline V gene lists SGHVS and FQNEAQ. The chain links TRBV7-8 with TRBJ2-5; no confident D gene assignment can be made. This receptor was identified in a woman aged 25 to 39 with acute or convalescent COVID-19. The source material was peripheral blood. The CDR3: CASSPDLLLQYF. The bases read TGTGCCAGCAGCCCCGATCTGTTACTGCAGTACTTC.